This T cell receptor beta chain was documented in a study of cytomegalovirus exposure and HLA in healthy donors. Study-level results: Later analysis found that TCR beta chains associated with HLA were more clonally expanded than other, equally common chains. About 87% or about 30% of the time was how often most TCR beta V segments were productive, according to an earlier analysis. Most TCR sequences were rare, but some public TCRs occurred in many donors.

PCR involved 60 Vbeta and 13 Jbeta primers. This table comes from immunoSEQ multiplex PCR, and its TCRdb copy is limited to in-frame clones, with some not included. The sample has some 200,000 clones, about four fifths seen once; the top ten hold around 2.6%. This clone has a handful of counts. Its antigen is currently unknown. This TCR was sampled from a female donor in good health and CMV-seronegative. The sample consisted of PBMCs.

CDR3 in DNA: TGTGCCAGCAGCTTAATGGGAGGCTACAATGAGCAGTTCTTC. It translates to CASSLMGGYNEQFF. The V and J genes are TRBV7-9 and TRBJ2-1, with a possible D match to TRBD2 (6 bases). With 2 bases removed from V and 3 bases from J, the gap between germline ends came to 8 bases. The germline V gene encodes CDR1 SEHNR and CDR2 FQNEAQ (reference sequence). The CDR3 spans 14 residues.